This TCR beta chain was recorded in a study of blood T cell repertoires in COVID-19. Study as a whole: The United States, Italy and Spain provided the acute and convalescent COVID-19 samples. Sources were T cells, B-cell-depleted T cells, or PBMCs; the material itself was cDNA or gDNA.

The V gene's germline CDR1 is LGHNA and CDR2 YNFKEQ. The CDR3 loop spans 15 amino acids. The V end was cut by 0 bases, the J end by 7 bases, with 16 bases between. This clone was seen at least ten times. Repertoires were generated with immunoSEQ multiplex PCR, while TCRdb's copy carries only in-frame clones and drops some. In the table there are 200,000 to 250,000 clones, less than 90% of which are singletons. The TCR was taken from a man in his sixties with acute or convalescent COVID-19. Material for sequencing was peripheral blood. The rearrangement links TRBV4-2 to TRBJ2-7; possible D gene TRBD1, 6 bases. CDR3 protein: CASSQDGKGDGEQYF. In DNA form, the CDR3 reads TGTGCCAGCAGCCAAGACGGCAAGGGGGATGGGGAGCAGTACTTC.